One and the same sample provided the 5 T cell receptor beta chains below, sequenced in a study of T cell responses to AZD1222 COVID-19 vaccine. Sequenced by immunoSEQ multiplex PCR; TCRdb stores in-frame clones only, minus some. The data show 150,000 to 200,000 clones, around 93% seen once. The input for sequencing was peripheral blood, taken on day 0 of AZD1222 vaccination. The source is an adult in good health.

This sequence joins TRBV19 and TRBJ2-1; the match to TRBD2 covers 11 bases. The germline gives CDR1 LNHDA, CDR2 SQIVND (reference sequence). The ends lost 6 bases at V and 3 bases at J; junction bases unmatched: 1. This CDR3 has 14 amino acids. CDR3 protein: CASRGLADYNEQFF. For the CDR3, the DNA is TGTGCCAGTAGGGGACTAGCGGACTACAATGAGCAGTTCTTC.

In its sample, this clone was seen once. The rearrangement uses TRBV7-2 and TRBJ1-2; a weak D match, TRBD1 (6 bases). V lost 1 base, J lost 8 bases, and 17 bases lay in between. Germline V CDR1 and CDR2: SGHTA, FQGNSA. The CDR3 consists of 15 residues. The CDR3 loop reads CASSLGSNRVRGYTF. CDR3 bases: TGTGCCAGCAGCTTAGGGAGTAACAGGGTTAGAGGCTACACCTTC.

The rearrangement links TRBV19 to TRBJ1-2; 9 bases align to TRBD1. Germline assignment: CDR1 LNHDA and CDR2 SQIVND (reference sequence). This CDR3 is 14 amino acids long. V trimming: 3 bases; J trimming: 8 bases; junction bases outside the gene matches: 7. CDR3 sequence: CASSIPGTGHGYTF. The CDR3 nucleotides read TGTGCCAGTAGTATCCCGGGGACAGGGCACGGCTACACCTTC.

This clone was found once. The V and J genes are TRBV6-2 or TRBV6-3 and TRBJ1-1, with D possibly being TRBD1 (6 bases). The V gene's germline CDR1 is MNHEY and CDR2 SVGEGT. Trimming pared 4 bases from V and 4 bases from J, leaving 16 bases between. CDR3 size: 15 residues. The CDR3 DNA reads TGTGCCAGCAGTTTATCCGGGGGGCAGAGCACTGAAGCTTTCTTT. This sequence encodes CASSLSGGQSTEAFF.

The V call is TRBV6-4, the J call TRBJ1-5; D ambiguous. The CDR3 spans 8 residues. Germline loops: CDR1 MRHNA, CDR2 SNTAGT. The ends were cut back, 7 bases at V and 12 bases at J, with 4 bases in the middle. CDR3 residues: CASNRQHF. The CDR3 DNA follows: TGTGCCAGCAACCGCCAGCATTTT.